This record looks at one TCR beta chain sequence and its context. The trim removed 3 bases at V and 8 bases at J, leaving 11 bases unmatched. Germline V gene lookup returns CDR1 KGHSH and CDR2 LQKENI. The CDR3 totals 16 residues. The data are from a study of T-cell reconstitution after alpha-beta-depleted transplantation in children. Unique molecular identifiers were used in preparing the TCRbeta library. From the PCR reads, TCRdb called clonotypes with MiXCR, one entry per CDR3 protein. The sample records a few hundred thousand distinct CDR3 sequences, roughly 15% being singletons. The sample in question was PBMCs, obtained from the stem cell graft. The V call is TRBV18, the J call TRBJ2-1, with 9 bases matching TRBD1. The clonotype comes from a human donor who donated a stem cell graft to a child with Fanconi anemia. The CDR3 nucleotides read TGTGCCAGCTCACCTAGAAGGGACAGGGAAGGCGATGAGCAGTTCTTC. Amino acid sequence: CASSPRRDREGDEQFF.